This T cell receptor (beta chain) was recorded in a study of blood T cell repertoires in COVID-19. Turning to the study itself: The United States, Italy and Spain were the sources of the acute and convalescent COVID-19 samples. T cells, B-cell-depleted T cells, or PBMCs supplied cDNA or gDNA.

Turning to this clone: Other DNA sequences from this sample encode an identical CDR3 as well.

Germline loops: CDR1 SGHAT, CDR2 FQNNGV. V was clipped by 5 bases and J by 0 bases, with 7 bases between them. This CDR3 has 13 amino acids. The authors' processing: Using reference gene primer amplification, nucleated cell counts were estimated. Generated by immunoSEQ multiplex PCR, the TCRdb table keeps only in-frame clones and is missing some. V and J calls and clone size are as listed in that table; D and trimming were resolved from the DNA. The sample lists approximately 400,000 clones; approximately 80% were seen once. Sample: peripheral blood. The source is a human donor with acute or convalescent COVID-19. The donor label of this sample is uncertain. V gene TRBV11-2 combines with J gene TRBJ1-1; TRBD1 might be the D (5 bases). CDR3 DNA: TGTGCCAGCAGCCGACAGTTGAACACTGAAGCTTTCTTT. It encodes CASSRQLNTEAFF.